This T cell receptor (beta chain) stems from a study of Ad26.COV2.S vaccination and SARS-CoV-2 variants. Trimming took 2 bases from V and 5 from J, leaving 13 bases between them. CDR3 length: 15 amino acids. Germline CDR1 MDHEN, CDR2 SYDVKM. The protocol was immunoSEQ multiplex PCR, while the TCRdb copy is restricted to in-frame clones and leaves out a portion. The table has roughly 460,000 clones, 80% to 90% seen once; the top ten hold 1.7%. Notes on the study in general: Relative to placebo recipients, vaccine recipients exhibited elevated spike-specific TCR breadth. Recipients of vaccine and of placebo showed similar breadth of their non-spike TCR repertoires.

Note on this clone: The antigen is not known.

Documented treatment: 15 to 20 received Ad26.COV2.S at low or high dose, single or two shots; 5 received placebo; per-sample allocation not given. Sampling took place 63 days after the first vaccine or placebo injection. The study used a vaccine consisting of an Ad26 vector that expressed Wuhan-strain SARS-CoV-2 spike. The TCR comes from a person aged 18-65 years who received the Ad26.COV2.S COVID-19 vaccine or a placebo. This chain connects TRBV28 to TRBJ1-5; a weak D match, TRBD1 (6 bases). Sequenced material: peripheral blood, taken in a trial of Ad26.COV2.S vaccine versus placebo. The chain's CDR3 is CASSLADRFHQPQHF. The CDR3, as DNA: TGTGCCAGCAGTTTAGCCGACAGGTTTCATCAGCCCCAGCATTTT.